This T cell receptor (beta chain) comes out of a study of T cells after somatic rescue of genetic block. This clone was seen a single time. Trimming pared 0 bases from V and 4 bases from J, leaving 7 bases between. The CDR3 loop spans 13 amino acids. Per germline, CDR1 ENHRY and CDR2 SYGVKD. Some clones are missing from TCRdb's copy, which holds only in-frame ones; the method was immunoSEQ multiplex PCR. The sample carries 7,500 or so clones, over 70% recorded once. The chain recombines TRBV10-3 with TRBJ2-7, with unresolved D. The sample consisted of peripheral blood mononuclear cells (PBMCs). This receptor was identified in a boy younger than 18. The DNA of the CDR3 is TGTGCCATCAGTGAGTCGGGGTCTTACGAGCAGTACTTC. It yields the protein CAISESGSYEQYF.